A selection of T cell receptor beta chains follows, all from one sample in a study of T cell responses to AZD1222 COVID-19 vaccine. Sequencing used immunoSEQ multiplex PCR; TCRdb keeps in-frame clones, though not all of them. The sample yields about 120,000 clones, roughly 92% seen once. Sample: peripheral blood, taken 28 days after the second AZD1222 dose. These receptors were collected from an adult who received the AZD1222 COVID-19 vaccine. The CDR3 runs from the conserved cysteine through the conserved F or W. D genes are given only for firm matches. Clone size is stated in some rows and not others, as once, few, many or a class when expanded.

V: TRBV3-1/TRBV3-2; length: 13; size: once; J: TRBJ1-2; D: TRBD1; DNA: TGTGCCAGCAGCCAACAGGGGGCAAGGGGCTACACCTTC; CDR3: CASSQQGARGYTF
V: TRBV19; length: 16; size: NA; J: TRBJ1-1; D: NA; DNA: TGTGCCAGTAGTATCCAGGGGAGAGGGAGTGGCACTGAAGCTTTCTTT; CDR3: CASSIQGRGSGTEAFF
V: TRBV19; length: 13; size: once; J: TRBJ2-2; D: NA; DNA: TGTGCCACCCTTGCCCAGAACACCGGGGAGCTGTTTTTT; CDR3: CATLAQNTGELFF
V: TRBV2; length: 15; size: NA; J: TRBJ1-5; D: NA; DNA: TGTGCCAGCTCAGGGCTACAGAATAGCAATCAGCCCCAGCATTTT; CDR3: CASSGLQNSNQPQHF
V: TRBV4-2; length: 16; size: NA; J: TRBJ2-5; D: TRBD2; DNA: TGTGCCAGCAGCCGGAATACCGGGACTAGGGGGGAGACCCAGTACTTC; CDR3: CASSRNTGTRGETQYF
V: TRBV3-1/TRBV3-2; length: 14; size: NA; J: TRBJ1-3; D: NA; DNA: TGTGCCAGCAGCCAAGAGGAATTAGGAAACACCATATATTTT; CDR3: CASSQEELGNTIYF
V: TRBV7-3; length: 15; size: NA; J: TRBJ2-5; D: TRBD2; DNA: TGTGCCAGCAGCTTAATGGCGGGGGTCCCAGAGACCCAGTACTTC; CDR3: CASSLMAGVPETQYF
V: TRBV2; length: 11; size: few; J: TRBJ1-2; D: NA; DNA: TGTGCCAGCAGTGGGTTATACGGCTACACCTTC; CDR3: CASSGLYGYTF
V: TRBV27; length: 16; size: NA; J: TRBJ1-2; D: TRBD1; DNA: TGTGCCAGCAGTTTCGACTCCAGGACAGGGTTGCGAGGCTACACCTTC; CDR3: CASSFDSRTGLRGYTF
V: TRBV7-9; length: 11; size: NA; J: TRBJ2-1; D: NA; DNA: TGTGCCAGCAGCGCGGCGGGGGAGCAGTTCTTC; CDR3: CASSAAGEQFF
V: TRBV3-1/TRBV3-2; length: 15; size: once; J: TRBJ2-1; D: NA; DNA: TGTGCCAGCAGCCAATTAATAGGGTTCTACAATGAGCAGTTCTTC; CDR3: CASSQLIGFYNEQFF
V: TRBV9; length: 14; size: NA; J: TRBJ1-6; D: TRBD1; DNA: TGTGCCAGCAGCGCCAGACAGGGAGGTTCACCCCTCCACTTT; CDR3: CASSARQGGSPLHF
V: TRBV5-5; length: 13; size: NA; J: TRBJ1-2; D: NA; DNA: TGTGCCAGCATACCCCAGGGGCCCTATGGCTACACCTTC; CDR3: CASIPQGPYGYTF
V: TRBV5-5; length: 13; size: NA; J: TRBJ2-7; D: TRBD2; DNA: TGTGCCAGCAGGGGACTAGCGGCTTACGAGCAGTACTTC; CDR3: CASRGLAAYEQYF
V: TRBV19; length: 17; size: NA; J: TRBJ2-4; D: TRBD1; DNA: TGTGCCAGTAGTTTGGGACAGAGATCTCTAGGCAAAAACATTCAGTACTTC; CDR3: CASSLGQRSLGKNIQYF
V: TRBV18; length: 16; size: NA; J: TRBJ1-4; D: NA; DNA: TGTGCCAGCTCACCTTATACAGGGTTCACTAATGAAAAACTGTTTTTT; CDR3: CASSPYTGFTNEKLFF
V: TRBV4-1; length: 16; size: NA; J: TRBJ2-3; D: NA; DNA: TGCGCCAGCAGCCAGCCTCTCGGACTCGGCACAGATACGCAGTATTTT; CDR3: CASSQPLGLGTDTQYF
V: TRBV29-1; length: 12; size: NA; J: TRBJ2-7; D: TRBD1; DNA: TGCAGCGTTGGGACAGGCCCCCACGAGCAGTACTTC; CDR3: CSVGTGPHEQYF
V: TRBV10-1; length: 15; size: once; J: TRBJ2-7; D: TRBD1; DNA: TGCGCCAGCAGTGAGCCAGGGACAGGGGTTTATGAGCAGTACTTC; CDR3: CASSEPGTGVYEQYF
V: TRBV6-4; length: 15; size: NA; J: TRBJ2-3; D: TRBD2; DNA: TGTGCCAGCAGTGCCCTGGGGGGGGGCACAGATACGCAGTATTTT; CDR3: CASSALGGGTDTQYF
V: TRBV6-6; length: 12; size: NA; J: TRBJ1-2; D: NA; DNA: TGTGCCAGCAGTTACTCCAGGGATGGCTACACCTTC; CDR3: CASSYSRDGYTF
V: TRBV13; length: 13; size: NA; J: TRBJ1-6; D: NA; DNA: TGTGCCAGCAGCTTTGGAGGGAATTCACCCCTCCACTTT; CDR3: CASSFGGNSPLHF
V: TRBV6-4; length: 14; size: NA; J: TRBJ2-2; D: NA; DNA: TGTGCCAGCAGTACAGACTCGAACACCGGGGAGCTGTTTTTT; CDR3: CASSTDSNTGELFF
V: TRBV5-4; length: 19; size: NA; J: TRBJ2-7; D: TRBD2; DNA: TGTGCCAGCAGCTTGGTGAGTGTGGTAGCGGGGGACCCCTCCTACGAGCAGTACTTC; CDR3: CASSLVSVVAGDPSYEQYF
V: TRBV4-1; length: 14; size: once; J: TRBJ1-5; D: NA; DNA: TGCGCCAGCAGCCAGGCGCAGGGAGGTCAGCCCCAGCATTTT; CDR3: CASSQAQGGQPQHF
V: TRBV7-9; length: 14; size: NA; J: TRBJ2-2; D: NA; DNA: TGTGCCAGCAGCTTAGAGGCGGGCACCGGGGAGCTGTTTTTT; CDR3: CASSLEAGTGELFF
V: TRBV5-1; length: 14; size: NA; J: TRBJ1-1; D: NA; DNA: TGCGCCAGCAGTGGGGTCATCGCGAACACTGAAGCTTTCTTT; CDR3: CASSGVIANTEAFF
V: TRBV7-2; length: 17; size: NA; J: TRBJ1-1; D: TRBD1; DNA: TGTGCCAGCACCCCAGGGGGGCGCCGCGGGATGGACACTGAAGCTTTCTTT; CDR3: CASTPGGRRGMDTEAFF
V: TRBV14; length: 19; size: once; J: TRBJ2-6; D: NA; DNA: TGTGCCAGCAGTCTACTCCCCACAGGGCTCAGCTCTGGGGCCAACGTCCTGACTTTC; CDR3: CASSLLPTGLSSGANVLTF
V: TRBV7-3; length: 15; size: NA; J: TRBJ2-2; D: NA; DNA: TGTGCCAGCAGCTTAATCGCCGGAGACACCGGGGAGCTGTTTTTT; CDR3: CASSLIAGDTGELFF
V: TRBV2; length: 11; size: NA; J: TRBJ1-2; D: NA; DNA: TGTGCCAGCAGACTCAGGGGTGGCTACACCTTC; CDR3: CASRLRGGYTF
V: TRBV9; length: 14; size: once; J: TRBJ2-7; D: NA; DNA: TGTGCCAGCAGCGTAGCGGGGGGCACCTACGAGCAGTACTTC; CDR3: CASSVAGGTYEQYF
V: TRBV7-3; length: 15; size: NA; J: TRBJ2-1; D: NA; DNA: TGTGCCAGCAGCACGGGGACGGCCACGGGGGATGAGCAGTTCTTC; CDR3: CASSTGTATGDEQFF
V: TRBV7-2; length: 17; size: NA; J: TRBJ1-4; D: NA; DNA: TGTGCCAGCAGCTTCCAAAGCCCCAGGGCAACTAATGAAAAACTGTTTTTT; CDR3: CASSFQSPRATNEKLFF
V: TRBV6-5; length: 13; size: NA; J: TRBJ1-2; D: TRBD1; DNA: TGTGCCAGCAGGGATACAGGGGACTATGGCTACACCTTC; CDR3: CASRDTGDYGYTF
V: TRBV28; length: 13; size: NA; J: TRBJ2-7; D: NA; DNA: TGTGCCAGCAGCGGCAGGGGGGCCTACGAGCAGTACTTC; CDR3: CASSGRGAYEQYF
V: TRBV29-1; length: 13; size: NA; J: TRBJ1-3; D: NA; DNA: TGCAGCGTTGTCGCCAACTCTGGAAACACCATATATTTT; CDR3: CSVVANSGNTIYF
V: TRBV7-2; length: 15; size: NA; J: TRBJ2-7; D: TRBD1; DNA: TGTGCCAGCAGCTCCACCGGGACAGGCTCCTACGAGCAGTACTTC; CDR3: CASSSTGTGSYEQYF
V: TRBV6-6; length: 12; size: NA; J: TRBJ2-1; D: NA; DNA: TGTGCCAGCTCGACTATTTACAATGAGCAGTTCTTC; CDR3: CASSTIYNEQFF
V: TRBV5-6; length: 14; size: NA; J: TRBJ2-1; D: NA; DNA: TGTGCCAGCAGCTCAGGGCTTTCCTACAATGAGCAGTTCTTC; CDR3: CASSSGLSYNEQFF
V: TRBV9; length: 18; size: NA; J: TRBJ1-2; D: TRBD1; DNA: TGTGCCAGCAGCGCTTATGCTGGACAGGGCAAGGAGAACTATGGCTACACCTTC; CDR3: CASSAYAGQGKENYGYTF
V: TRBV10-1; length: 21; size: NA; J: TRBJ1-4; D: NA; DNA: TGCGCCAGCAGTGAGTCTGGCGACAGACTGTCGAAAGACGCAACTAATGAAAAACTGTTTTTT; CDR3: CASSESGDRLSKDATNEKLFF
V: TRBV7-9; length: 15; size: NA; J: TRBJ1-6; D: NA; DNA: TGTGCCAGCAGCCCGCAGGGCTACCTTAATTCACCCCTCCACTTT; CDR3: CASSPQGYLNSPLHF
V: TRBV24-1; length: 14; size: NA; J: TRBJ2-3; D: NA; DNA: TGTGCCACCAGTGACTGGACTTACACAGATACGCAGTATTTT; CDR3: CATSDWTYTDTQYF
V: TRBV28; length: 15; size: NA; J: TRBJ1-2; D: TRBD1; DNA: TGTGCCAGCAGCAGCGGGACAGGACTACTCTATGGCTACACCTTC; CDR3: CASSSGTGLLYGYTF
V: TRBV9; length: 15; size: few; J: TRBJ1-4; D: TRBD1; DNA: TGTGCCAGCAGCCAAGGACAGGGGGCATATGAAAAACTGTTTTTT; CDR3: CASSQGQGAYEKLFF
V: TRBV3-1/TRBV3-2; length: 16; size: NA; J: TRBJ1-1; D: NA; DNA: TGTGCCAGCAGCCAAGGGTTGTCCGGGGACGGGACTGAAGCTTTCTTT; CDR3: CASSQGLSGDGTEAFF
V: TRBV6-6; length: 16; size: NA; J: TRBJ2-3; D: TRBD1; DNA: TGTGCCAGCAGTATATCAGGGGGCGTTGGCACAGATACGCAGTATTTT; CDR3: CASSISGGVGTDTQYF
V: TRBV4-1; length: 16; size: NA; J: TRBJ1-6; D: NA; DNA: TGCGCCAGCAGCCAAGCCCCGTCTGCCTATAATTCACCCCTCCACTTT; CDR3: CASSQAPSAYNSPLHF
V: TRBV7-2; length: 15; size: NA; J: TRBJ1-2; D: NA; DNA: TGTGCCAGCAGCCAAGGGACGGGGGGCGCATGGGGCTACACCTTC; CDR3: CASSQGTGGAWGYTF
V: TRBV19; length: 14; size: NA; J: TRBJ2-7; D: NA; DNA: TGTGCCAGTAGTCCCATTTCACAAAACTACGAGCAGTACTTC; CDR3: CASSPISQNYEQYF
V: TRBV29-1; length: 12; size: NA; J: TRBJ1-4; D: NA; DNA: TGCAGCGCGGGGACATTCGGCGAAAAACTGTTTTTT; CDR3: CSAGTFGEKLFF
V: TRBV7-6; length: 19; size: NA; J: TRBJ2-1; D: NA; DNA: TGTGCCAGCAGCCCCCAGGCAGGAGGGACCGTGAGCTCCTACAATGAGCAGTTCTTC; CDR3: CASSPQAGGTVSSYNEQFF
V: TRBV2; length: 13; size: few; J: TRBJ2-2; D: NA; DNA: TGTGCCAGCACCCGAGAGGGCGTCGGGGAGCTGTTTTTT; CDR3: CASTREGVGELFF
V: TRBV29-1; length: 12; size: NA; J: TRBJ2-7; D: TRBD1; DNA: TGCAGCGTTGAAGGCAGGGGGAACGAGCAGTACTTC; CDR3: CSVEGRGNEQYF